The subject of this entry is one T cell receptor (beta chain). Its antigen is not identified. This sample was taken from a study of blood T cells in healthy people across ages. Study-wide results and caveats: Diversity of TCR beta per million T cells declined in a roughly linear way with age.

Combining a sample-barcoded 5' primer with a J-beta primer mix, a second PCR ran for roughly 6 to 12 cycles. TCRdb called the 5' RACE reads again in MiXCR, with one record for every CDR3 protein. The data show 1 million or so distinct CDR3 sequences, less than 25% seen once. The V segment lost 5 bases and the J segment 3 bases; nucleotides outside the gene matches: 7. Germline V lookup: CDR1 SGHVS, CDR2 FQNEAQ. CDR3 length: 15 residues. Separately, the same data were catalogued under a study of T cells of mothers and their children. That source adds: The sample comes from some ten healthy Caucasian donors: mothers and children. Second-PCR primer M1S introduced sample barcodes and 2-4 random nucleotides.

The J gene is TRBJ2-7, the V gene TRBV7-8, with TRBD2 identical over 10 bases. This receptor was obtained from a girl aged 2-10 years in good health. Sequenced sample: blood. The CDR3 reads CASSGRLAGLYEQYF. CDR3 coding DNA: TGTGCCAGCAGCGGGCGACTAGCGGGTCTCTACGAGCAGTACTTC.